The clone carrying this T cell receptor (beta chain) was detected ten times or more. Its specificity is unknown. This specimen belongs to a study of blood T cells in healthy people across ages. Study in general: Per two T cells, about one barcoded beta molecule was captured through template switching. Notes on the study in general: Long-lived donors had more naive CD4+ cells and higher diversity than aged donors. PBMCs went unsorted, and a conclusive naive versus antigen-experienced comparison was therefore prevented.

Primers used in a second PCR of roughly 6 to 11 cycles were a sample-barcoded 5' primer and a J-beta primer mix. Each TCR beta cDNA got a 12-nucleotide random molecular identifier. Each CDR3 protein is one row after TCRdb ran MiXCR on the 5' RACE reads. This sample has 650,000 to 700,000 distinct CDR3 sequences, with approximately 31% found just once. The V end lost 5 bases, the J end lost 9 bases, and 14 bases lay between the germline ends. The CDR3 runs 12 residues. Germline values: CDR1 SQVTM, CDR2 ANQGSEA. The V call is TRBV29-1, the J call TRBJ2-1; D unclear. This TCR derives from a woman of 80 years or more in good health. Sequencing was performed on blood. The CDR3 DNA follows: TGCAGCGTTCAGCCAGTCAACAGTGAGCAGTTCTTC. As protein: CSVQPVNSEQFF.